This is a list of T cell receptor beta chains from one sample in a study of blood T cell repertoires in COVID-19. The protocol was immunoSEQ multiplex PCR, while the TCRdb copy is restricted to in-frame clones and leaves out a portion. The sample has around 250,000 clones; 70% to 90% are singletons. The specimen was PBMCs or T cells enriched from blood (not recorded which). The receptors were gathered from a woman in her forties or fifties who had been exposed to COVID-19. The CDR3 runs from the conserved cysteine through the conserved F or W. A D gene is named only where the DNA matches it firmly. Not every row has a clone size; where given, it reads once, few, many or a size class.

clone_size | d_call | j_call | v_call | cdr3_nt | cdr3_aa
NA | NA | TRBJ2-5 | TRBV30 | TGTGCCTGGAGTGTCCTGGCGGGGGCCTCCCAAGAGACCCAGTACTTC | CAWSVLAGASQETQYF
NA | TRBD1 | TRBJ2-1 | TRBV4-3 | TGCGCCAGCAGCCAAGAACAGGGGACAGCTGTAATCTTC | CASSQEQGTAVIF
NA | TRBD1 | TRBJ2-1 | TRBV11-1 | TGTGCCAGCAGCTTAGGCGACAGGGGGTACAATGAGCAGTTCTTC | CASSLGDRGYNEQFF
NA | NA | TRBJ1-2 | TRBV2 | TGTGCCAGCAGGGGCGATTTGACTAGCTATGGCTACACCTTC | CASRGDLTSYGYTF
once | TRBD2 | TRBJ2-5 | TRBV19 | TGTGCCAGTAGTGATCGGGGGGGCAGGGAGACCCAGTACTTC | CASSDRGGRETQYF
NA | TRBD1 | TRBJ1-4 | TRBV19 | TGTGCCAGTAGGCGTCCGGGACAGGGGGACGAAAAACTGTTTTTT | CASRRPGQGDEKLFF
NA | TRBD1 | TRBJ1-1 | TRBV19 | TGTGCCAGTAGAAGACCAGGGGGAATGAACACTGAAGCTTTCTTT | CASRRPGGMNTEAFF
once | NA | TRBJ1-6 | TRBV19 | TGTGCCAGTAGTTCACCGACAGTCTATAATTCACCCCTCCACTTT | CASSSPTVYNSPLHF
few | NA | TRBJ1-5 | TRBV6-5 | TGTGCCAGCAGATACGACAGCAACAATCAGCCCCAGCATTTT | CASRYDSNNQPQHF
NA | NA | TRBJ1-6 | TRBV27 | TGTGCCAGCAGTCCAGGGAGGCAATATTCACCCCTCCACTTT | CASSPGRQYSPLHF
NA | TRBD2 | TRBJ2-5 | TRBV11-2 | TGTGCCAGCAGCTTGTTCCCGGGACTACCAGAAGAGACCCAGTACTTC | CASSLFPGLPEETQYF
NA | NA | TRBJ1-6 | TRBV3-1/TRBV3-2 | TGTGCCAGCAGCCAACCGGCAGGTGGGCGACTAAATTCACCCCTCCACTTT | CASSQPAGGRLNSPLHF
once | TRBD1 | TRBJ2-1 | TRBV11-3 | TGTGCCAGCAGCACGGACAGGGGCAAGGTTTTGAATGAGCAGTTCTTC | CASSTDRGKVLNEQFF
NA | NA | TRBJ1-3 | TRBV7-9 | TGTGCCAGCAGTAATTCCCGCTCTGGAAACACCATATATTTT | CASSNSRSGNTIYF
NA | TRBD1 | TRBJ1-4 | TRBV18 | TGTGCCAGCTCCCTTCGGACAGGGGACGAAAAACTGTTTTTT | CASSLRTGDEKLFF
NA | NA | TRBJ1-1 | TRBV23-1 | TGCGCCAGCAGTCCACAGGATGGGAACACTGAAGCTTTCTTT | CASSPQDGNTEAFF
NA | NA | TRBJ1-1 | TRBV30 | TGTGCCTGGAGCAGAGGGGGTGGCACTGAAGCTTTCTTT | CAWSRGGGTEAFF
NA | TRBD1 | TRBJ1-2 | TRBV7-9 | TGTGCCAGCAGCTTCGGGACAGCTAACTATGGCTACACCTTC | CASSFGTANYGYTF
NA | TRBD1 | TRBJ1-5 | TRBV27 | TGTGCCAGCAGTCCCTACAGGGGTCCTAATCAGCCCCAGCATTTT | CASSPYRGPNQPQHF
NA | NA | TRBJ1-4 | TRBV2 | TGTGCCAGCAGGGGTTACAGGGCCGGTAATGAAAAACTGTTTTTT | CASRGYRAGNEKLFF
NA | NA | TRBJ1-2 | TRBV5-6 | TGTGCCAGCAGCACAACCCCAGGGGATAACTATGGCTACACCTTC | CASSTTPGDNYGYTF
NA | NA | TRBJ2-2 | TRBV2 | TGTGCCATCCTCGGGGGATCGAACACCGGGGAGCTGTTTTTT | CAILGGSNTGELFF
NA | NA | TRBJ1-1 | TRBV10-3 | TGTGCCATCAGTGAGTCAGCGAACACTGAAGCTTTCTTT | CAISESANTEAFF
NA | NA | TRBJ2-1 | TRBV7-9 | TGTGCCAGCACCCCTGGGGCAGGAGATTTCAATGAGCAGTTCTTC | CASTPGAGDFNEQFF
NA | NA | TRBJ2-3 | TRBV21-1 | TGTGCCAGCACACAGGGGACCGGCACAGATACGCAGTATTTT | CASTQGTGTDTQYF
NA | TRBD2 | TRBJ2-5 | TRBV6-1 | TGTGCCAGCAGTGAAGTCGGACTAGCGGGGGGTGTGCAGACCCAGTACTTC | CASSEVGLAGGVQTQYF
NA | TRBD2 | TRBJ2-5 | TRBV10-2 | TGCGCCAGCACGGAGCGGGGGGCACGTGAACAAGAGACCCAGTACTTC | CASTERGAREQETQYF
few | NA | TRBJ1-2 | TRBV3-1/TRBV3-2 | TGTGCCAGCAGCCAAGTGGGAGGGGGGGTTAACTATGGCTACACCTTC | CASSQVGGGVNYGYTF